The clone carrying this T cell receptor (beta chain) was seen a single time. The germline CDR1 and CDR2 sequences are SGHRS and YFSETQ. Trimming removed 0 bases from V and 8 bases from J; junction bases left unmatched: 6. The CDR3 loop spans 14 amino acids. This entry belongs to a study of blood T cell repertoires in COVID-19. In the original processing: The assay estimated nucleated cells by amplifying reference gene primers. The method was immunoSEQ multiplex PCR; TCRdb's version includes in-frame clones alone and lacks a portion of them. The V and J calls and the clone size are those of that table, but D and trimming were determined from the DNA. The data contain 150,000 or so clones, roughly 91% of them singletons.

Sequences were obtained from peripheral blood. The V call is TRBV5-1, the J call TRBJ1-2, with TRBD1 identical over 8 bases. The clonotype originates from a woman in her forties or fifties with acute or convalescent COVID-19. CDR3 in DNA: TGCGCCAGCAGCTTGGCGGACAGGGCGGGCGGCTACACCTTC. Its translation is CASSLADRAGGYTF. Based on the CDR3 plus reference TRBV5-1 and TRBJ1-2, the full variable domain is KAGVTQTPRYLIKTRGQQVTLSCSPISGHRSVSWYQQTPGQGLQFLFEYFSETQRNKGNFPGRFSGRQFSNSRSEMNVSTLELGDSALYLCASSLADRAGGYTFGSGTRLTVV.